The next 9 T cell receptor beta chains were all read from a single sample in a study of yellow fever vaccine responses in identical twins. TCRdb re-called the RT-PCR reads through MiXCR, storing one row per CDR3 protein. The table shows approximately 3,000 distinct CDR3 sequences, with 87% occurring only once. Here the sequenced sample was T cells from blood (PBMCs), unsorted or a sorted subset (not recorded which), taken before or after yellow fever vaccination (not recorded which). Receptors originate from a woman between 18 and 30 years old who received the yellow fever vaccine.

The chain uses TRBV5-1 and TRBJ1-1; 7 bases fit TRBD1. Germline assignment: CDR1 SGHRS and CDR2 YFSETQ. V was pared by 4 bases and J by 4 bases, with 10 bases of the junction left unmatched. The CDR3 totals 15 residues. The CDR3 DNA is TGCGCCAGCAGCCCATCTATAGGGGGCGGCACTGAAGCTTTCTTT. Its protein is CASSPSIGGGTEAFF.

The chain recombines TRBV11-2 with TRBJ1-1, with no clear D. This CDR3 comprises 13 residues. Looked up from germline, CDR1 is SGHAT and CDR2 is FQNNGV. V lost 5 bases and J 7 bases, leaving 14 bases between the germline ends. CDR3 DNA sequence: TGTGCCAGCAGCCTTATACGGTTTATTGAAGCTTTCTTT. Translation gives CASSLIRFIEAFF.

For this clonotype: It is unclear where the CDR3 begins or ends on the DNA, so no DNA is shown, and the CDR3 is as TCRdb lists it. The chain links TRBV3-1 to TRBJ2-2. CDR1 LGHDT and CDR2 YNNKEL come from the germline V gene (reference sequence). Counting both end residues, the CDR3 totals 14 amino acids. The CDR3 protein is CASSHLNTGELFFF.

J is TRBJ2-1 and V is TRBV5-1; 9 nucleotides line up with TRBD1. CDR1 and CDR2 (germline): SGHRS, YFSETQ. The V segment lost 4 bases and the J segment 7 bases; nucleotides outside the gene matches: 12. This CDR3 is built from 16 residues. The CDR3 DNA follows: TGCGCCAGCAGCACGGGTGGGACAGGGACCCTAAATGAGCAGTTCTTC. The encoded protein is CASSTGGTGTLNEQFF.

The CDR3 DNA follows: TGTGCCAGCAGCTCGACCGGGACAGGGGGTAACTATGGCTACACCTTC. Residues: CASSSTGTGGNYGYTF. This chain joins TRBV12-3 or TRBV12-4 and TRBJ1-2, with 11 bases identical to TRBD1. This CDR3 contains 16 residues. V was pared by 6 bases and J by 1 base, with 7 bases of the junction left unmatched.

In DNA, the CDR3 is TGCGCCAGCAGTCTGGGTTGGCTTAGCTCTGGAAACACCATATATTTT. It translates to CASSLGWLSSGNTIYF. The chain links TRBV23-1 to TRBJ1-3, with D unclear. TRBV23-1 is an ORF, with its function uncertain. The germline V and J ends were trimmed by 4 bases and 0 bases, with 13 bases remaining between them. This CDR3 region has 16 residues.

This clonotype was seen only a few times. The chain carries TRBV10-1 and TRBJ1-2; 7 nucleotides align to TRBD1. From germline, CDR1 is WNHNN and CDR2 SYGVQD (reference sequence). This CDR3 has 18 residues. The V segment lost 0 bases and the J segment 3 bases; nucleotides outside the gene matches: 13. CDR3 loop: CASSESLPGGYLHYGYTF. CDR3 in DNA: TGCGCCAGCAGTGAGTCGTTGCCAGGGGGGTATCTTCACTATGGCTACACCTTC.

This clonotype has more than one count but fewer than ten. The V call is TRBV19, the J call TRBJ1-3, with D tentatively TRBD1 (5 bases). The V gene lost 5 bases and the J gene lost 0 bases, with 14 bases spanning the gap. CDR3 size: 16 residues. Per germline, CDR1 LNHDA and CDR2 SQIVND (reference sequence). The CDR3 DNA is TGTGCCAGTAGTCGACTCGGGACCAACTCTGGAAACACCATATATTTT. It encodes CASSRLGTNSGNTIYF.

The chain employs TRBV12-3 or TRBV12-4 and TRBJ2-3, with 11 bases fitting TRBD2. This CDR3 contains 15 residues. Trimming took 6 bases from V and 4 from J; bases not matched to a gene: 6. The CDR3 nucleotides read TGTGCCAGCAGCCCGGGGACTAGCGGACCAGATACGCAGTATTTT. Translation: CASSPGTSGPDTQYF.